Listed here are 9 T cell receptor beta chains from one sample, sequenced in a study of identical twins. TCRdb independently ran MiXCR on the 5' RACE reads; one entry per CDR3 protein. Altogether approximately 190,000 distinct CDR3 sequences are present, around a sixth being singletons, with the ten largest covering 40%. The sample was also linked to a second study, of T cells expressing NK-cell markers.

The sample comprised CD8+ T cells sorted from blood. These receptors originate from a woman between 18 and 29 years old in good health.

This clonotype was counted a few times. DNA for the CDR3: TGCAGCTCACGGCAGGGGGGTGAGCAGTTCTTC. It codes for CSSRQGGEQFF. The genes are TRBV29-1 and TRBJ2-1; maybe TRBD1 (7 bases). Germline assignment: CDR1 SQVTM and CDR2 ANQGSEA. V lost 8 bases, J lost 9 bases, and 14 bases lay in between. The CDR3 contains 11 residues.

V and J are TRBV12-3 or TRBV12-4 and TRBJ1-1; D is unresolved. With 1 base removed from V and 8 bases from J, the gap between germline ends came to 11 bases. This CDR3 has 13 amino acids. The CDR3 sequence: CASSLGAGSEAFF. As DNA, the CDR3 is TGTGCCAGCAGTTTAGGGGCGGGATCAGAAGCTTTCTTT.

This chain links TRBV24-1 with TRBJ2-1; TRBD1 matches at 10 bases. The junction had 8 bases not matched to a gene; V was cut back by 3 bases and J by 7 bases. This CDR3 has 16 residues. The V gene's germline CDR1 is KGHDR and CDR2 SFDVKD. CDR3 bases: TGTGCCACCAGTGATCGACCGGGACAGGGGAGAAATGAGCAGTTCTTC. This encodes CATSDRPGQGRNEQFF.

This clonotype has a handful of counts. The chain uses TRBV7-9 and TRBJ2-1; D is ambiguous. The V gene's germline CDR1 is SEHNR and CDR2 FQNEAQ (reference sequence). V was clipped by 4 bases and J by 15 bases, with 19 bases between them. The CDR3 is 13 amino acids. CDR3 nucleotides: TGTGCCAGCAGCTGGGAAGGGTCGGATTCCCGGTTCTTC. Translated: CASSWEGSDSRFF.

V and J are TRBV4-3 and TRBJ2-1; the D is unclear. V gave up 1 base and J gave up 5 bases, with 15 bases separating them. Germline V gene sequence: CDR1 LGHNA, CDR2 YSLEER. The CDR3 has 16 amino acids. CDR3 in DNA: TGCGCCAGCAGCCAAGTGCCTGGGGATTTCCACAATGAGCAGTTCTTC. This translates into CASSQVPGDFHNEQFF.

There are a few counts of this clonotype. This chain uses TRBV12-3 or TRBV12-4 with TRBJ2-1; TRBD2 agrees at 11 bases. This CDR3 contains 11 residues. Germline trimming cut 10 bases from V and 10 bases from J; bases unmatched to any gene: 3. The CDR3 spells CAIVAGGEQFF. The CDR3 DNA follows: TGTGCCATCGTAGCGGGGGGGGAGCAGTTCTTC.

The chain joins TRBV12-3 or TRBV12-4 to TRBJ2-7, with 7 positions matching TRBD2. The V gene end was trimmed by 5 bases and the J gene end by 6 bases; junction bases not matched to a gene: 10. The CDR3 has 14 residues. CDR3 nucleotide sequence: TGTGCCAGCAGTACCCAGAGACTAGCTGGCGAGCAGTACTTC. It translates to CASSTQRLAGEQYF.

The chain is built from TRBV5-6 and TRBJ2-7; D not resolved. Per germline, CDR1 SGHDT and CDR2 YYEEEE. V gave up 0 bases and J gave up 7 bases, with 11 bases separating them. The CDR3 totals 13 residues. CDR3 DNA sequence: TGTGCCAGCAGCTTGGTTGCCATGGGGGAGCAGTACTTC. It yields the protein CASSLVAMGEQYF.

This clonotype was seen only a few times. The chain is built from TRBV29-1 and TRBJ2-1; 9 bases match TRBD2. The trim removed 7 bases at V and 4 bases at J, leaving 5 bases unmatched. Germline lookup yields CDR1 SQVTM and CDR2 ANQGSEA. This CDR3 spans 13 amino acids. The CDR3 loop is CSDRTSDYNEQFF. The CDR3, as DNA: TGCAGCGACCGGACTAGCGATTACAATGAGCAGTTCTTC.